One and the same sample provided the 16 T cell receptor beta chains below, sequenced in a study of blood T cell repertoires in COVID-19. Data came from immunoSEQ multiplex PCR; TCRdb stores just in-frame clones and leaves some out. The table lists around 300,000 clones, 70% to 90% of them singletons. Material: peripheral blood. Every receptor here comes from a woman aged 45-60 years with active or convalescent COVID-19.

The sample holds one count of this clone. The V gene is TRBV5-6, the J gene TRBJ2-7; D is unclear. The CDR3 has 14 amino acids. V dropped 4 bases and J dropped 2 bases, with 13 bases sitting between them. Germline CDR1 is SGHDT and CDR2 is YYEEEE. The CDR3 bases are TGTGCCAGCAGCCTCCTTGGAGAGACCTACGAGCAGTACTTC. It codes for CASSLLGETYEQYF.

This clone has just one count. This chain uses TRBV2 with TRBJ2-1; no clear D gene. Trimming took off 8 bases at V and 9 bases at J, with 20 bases between the two ends. CDR3 length: 14 amino acids. In germline, CDR1 is SNHLY, CDR2 FYNNEI. The CDR3 nucleotides read TGTGCCAGCTCGTACAGTCCCCTTGGTGGTGAGCAGTTCTTC. Its protein is CASSYSPLGGEQFF.

The V call is TRBV6-6, the J call TRBJ2-7; 7 nucleotides agree with TRBD1. This CDR3 has 14 residues. The germline CDR1 and CDR2 sequences are MNHNY and SVGAGI (reference sequence). Unmatched junction bases numbered 5, after V lost 3 bases and J lost 3 bases. The CDR3 is CASSYEGASYEQYF. DNA of the CDR3: TGTGCCAGCAGTTATGAGGGGGCAAGCTACGAGCAGTACTTC.

In DNA, the CDR3 is TGTGCCAGCGGCAGGTCGAACACTGAAGCTTTCTTT. Its translation is CASGRSNTEAFF. This sequence joins TRBV6-5 and TRBJ1-1; D is ambiguous. Per the germline V gene, CDR1 is MNHEY and CDR2 is SVGAGI. Trimming removed 8 bases from V and 1 base from J, with 8 bases in between. This CDR3 comprises 12 residues.

The rearrangement joins TRBV5-1 to TRBJ2-1; a possible D gene is TRBD1 (6 bases). V shed 4 bases and J shed 7 bases, with 18 bases lying between them. The CDR3 is made up of 15 amino acids. The V gene's germline CDR1 is SGHRS and CDR2 YFSETQ. CDR3 DNA sequence: TGCGCCAGCAGCCCGGACAGTGGCTATGGGAATGAGCAGTTCTTC. Translated: CASSPDSGYGNEQFF.

CDR3 loop: CASSGTGTKTQYF. As DNA, the CDR3 is TGTGCCAGCAGTGGGACAGGGACAAAGACCCAGTACTTC. The rearrangement uses TRBV6-2 or TRBV6-3 and TRBJ2-5; 9 bases fit TRBD1. Losses at the gene ends were 5 bases for V and 6 bases for J; bases not matched to a gene: 4. The CDR3 sequence is 13 residues long. Germline lookup yields CDR1 MNHEY and CDR2 SVGEGT.

The rearrangement uses TRBV6-6 and TRBJ1-5, with D perhaps TRBD1 (6 bases). Germline values: CDR1 MNHNY, CDR2 SVGAGI (reference sequence). The V end lost 6 bases, the J end lost 0 bases, and 15 bases lay between the germline ends. The CDR3 extends over 16 amino acids. CDR3 sequence (DNA): TGTGCCAGCAGCCCGGACAGACTTAATAGCAATCAGCCCCAGCATTTT. Its protein is CASSPDRLNSNQPQHF.

The genes are TRBV27 and TRBJ2-3, with 7 bases that match TRBD2. The germline CDR1 and CDR2 sequences are MNHEY and SMNVEV (reference sequence). V lost 2 bases and J lost 1; bases outside the gene matches: 3. This CDR3 is built from 15 residues. This chain's CDR3 is CASSLGTSGTDTQYF. CDR3 coding DNA: TGTGCCAGCAGTTTAGGAACTAGCGGCACAGATACGCAGTATTTT.

This chain uses TRBV29-1 with TRBJ2-3; 14 nucleotides agree with TRBD2. Germline CDR1 is SQVTM and CDR2 is ANQGSEA. The CDR3 extends over 12 amino acids. The CDR3 region has the DNA TGCGGAGGGACTAGCGGGAGATTAAGTCAGTATTTT. Its protein is CGGTSGRLSQYF.

V and J are TRBV7-2 and TRBJ1-4; D is unclear. CDR1 is SGHTA and CDR2 is FQGNSA in the germline V gene. Trimming cost V 6 bases and J 0 bases, with 5 bases left between them. CDR3 length: 13 amino acids. The chain's CDR3 is CASSFTTNEKLFF. The CDR3 DNA follows: TGTGCCAGCAGTTTTACAACTAATGAAAAACTGTTTTTT.

The J gene is TRBJ1-2, the V gene TRBV7-8; TRBD1 matches 7 bases. Per germline, CDR1 SGHVS and CDR2 FQNEAQ. This CDR3 has 16 amino acids. V trimming: 4 bases; J trimming: 4 bases; junction bases outside the gene matches: 12. The chain's CDR3 is CASSYRSSGTAYGYTF. For the CDR3, the DNA is TGTGCCAGCAGCTATCGCTCATCCGGGACAGCCTATGGCTACACCTTC. The full variable domain, with the rest looked up from reference TRBV7-8 and TRBJ1-2, is GAGVSQSPRYKVAKRGQDVALRCDPISGHVSLFWYQQALGQGPEFLTYFQNEAQLDKSGLPSDRFFAERPEGSVSTLKIQRTQQEDSAVYLCASSYRSSGTAYGYTFGSGTRLTVV.

V is TRBV7-2 and J is TRBJ2-1, with D unclear. CDR1 SGHTA and CDR2 FQGNSA come from the germline V gene. The CDR3 is made up of 18 amino acids. V shed 4 bases and J shed 0 bases, with 19 bases lying between them. DNA for the CDR3: TGTGCCAGCAGCTCCCCCTTTGGTGCGGTGAGCTCCTACAATGAGCAGTTCTTC. Its protein is CASSSPFGAVSSYNEQFF. Full variable domain (outside the CDR3, taken from reference TRBV7-2 and TRBJ2-1): GAGVSQSPSNKVTEKGKDVELRCDPISGHTALYWYRQSLGQGLEFLIYFQGNSAPDKSGLPSDRFSAERTGGSVSTLTIQRTQQEDSAVYLCASSSPFGAVSSYNEQFFGPGTRLTVL.

The chain carries TRBV28 and TRBJ1-6, with D unresolved. V was pared by 2 bases and J by 9 bases, with 11 bases between. In germline, CDR1 is MDHEN, CDR2 SYDVKM. CDR3 length: 14 residues. CDR3 sequence (DNA): TGTGCCAGCAGTTTAGAGGGCATTGGTTCACCCCTCCACTTT. This translates into CASSLEGIGSPLHF.

This chain uses TRBV4-2 with TRBJ2-3, with 7 bases aligning to TRBD2. Germline CDR1 and CDR2: LGHNA and YNFKEQ. V lost 2 bases and J lost 7; bases outside the gene matches: 6. The CDR3 totals 14 residues. CDR3 in DNA: TGTGCCAGCAGCCAATACGGGGGGAAGAATACGCAGTATTTT. This encodes CASSQYGGKNTQYF.

A remark on this clone: Additional DNA sequences in this sample encode the identical CDR3. The rearrangement links TRBV27 to TRBJ2-1, with 11 positions matching TRBD2. CDR1 is MNHEY and CDR2 is SMNVEV in the germline V gene (reference sequence). After removal of 0 bases from V and 4 bases from J, the junction contained 11 bases not matched to a gene. This CDR3 has 19 residues. CDR3 coding DNA: TGTGCCAGCAGTTTATCCCATAGGGGACTAGCGGCATCTTACAATGAGCAGTTCTTC. Its translation is CASSLSHRGLAASYNEQFF.

The rearrangement joins TRBV5-1 to TRBJ2-2; maybe TRBD2 (6 bases). V was pared by 2 bases and J by 3 bases, with 11 bases between. Per germline, CDR1 SGHRS and CDR2 YFSETQ. The CDR3 is 15 residues long. CDR3 loop: CASSFREEYTGELFF. CDR3 DNA sequence: TGCGCCAGCAGCTTCAGGGAGGAGTACACCGGGGAGCTGTTTTTT.